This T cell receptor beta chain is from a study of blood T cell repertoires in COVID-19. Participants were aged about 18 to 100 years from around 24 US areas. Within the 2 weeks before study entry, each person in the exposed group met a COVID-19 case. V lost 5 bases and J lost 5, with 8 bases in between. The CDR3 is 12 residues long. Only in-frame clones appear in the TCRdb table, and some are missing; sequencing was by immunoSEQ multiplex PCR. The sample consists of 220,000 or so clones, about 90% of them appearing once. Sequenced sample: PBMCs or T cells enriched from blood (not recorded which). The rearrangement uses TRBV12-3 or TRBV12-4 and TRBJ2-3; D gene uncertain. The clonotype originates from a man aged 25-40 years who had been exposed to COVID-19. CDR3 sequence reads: CASSPERDTQYF. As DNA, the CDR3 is TGTGCCAGCAGTCCAGAGCGAGATACGCAGTATTTT.